This is a list of T cell receptor beta chains from one sample in a study of regulatory T cells in long-lasting Graves disease. TCRdb analysed the multiplex PCR reads with MiXCR anew, one entry per CDR3 protein. The sample yields a few hundred thousand distinct CDR3 sequences, about a sixth seen once. This same sample was also taken into another study, of T cells in Graves' hyperthyroidism and ophthalmopathy.

Sequencing was performed on peripheral blood mononuclear cells (PBMCs), taken at new diagnosis, from a patient treated with antithyroid drugs. The receptors come from a young woman with Graves disease. The conserved cysteine and the conserved F or W are not part of the CDR3 here. Each record gives: CDR3 length, J gene, V gene, CDR3 protein.

12 TRBJ1-4 TRBV7-9 ASSSQGSGEKLF
12 TRBJ2-7 TRBV7-9 ASSFVGSDYEQY
12 TRBJ2-7 TRBV18 ASSGVAGGYEQY
13 TRBJ2-7 TRBV18 ASSSQPGLVYEQY
13 TRBJ2-5 TRBV19 ASRTTGSPRETQY
13 TRBJ2-3 TRBV10-3 AIKASGDPTDTQY
14 TRBJ1-1 TRBV27 ASRRDSSFTGTEAF
14 TRBJ1-2 TRBV6-5 ASSYGTGSDNYGYT
10 TRBJ1-1 TRBV18 ASSDQATEAF
15 TRBJ2-3 TRBV4-2 ASSQETGLTSGDTQY
9 TRBJ1-1 TRBV29-1 SVVGGTETF
15 TRBJ2-7 TRBV20-1 SARDQGDRAASYEQY
13 TRBJ2-3 TRBV12-3/TRBV12-4 ASSSQRVGSDTQY
9 TRBJ1-1 TRBV20-1 SAIQAPVAF
11 TRBJ2-1 TRBV7-3 ASSLSGDNEQF
11 TRBJ1-2 TRBV12-3/TRBV12-4 ASSPLGGFGYT
13 TRBJ2-7 TRBV3-1 ASSRDTTSTYEQY
6 TRBJ2-1 TRBV7-9 ASSVGH
15 TRBJ1-1 TRBV29-1 SVTDRDRAIMNTEAF
14 TRBJ2-3 TRBV3-1 ASSQDLVQSTDTQY
13 TRBJ2-1 TRBV20-1 SARGVSSSYNEQF
13 TRBJ2-1 TRBV29-1 SVGRAGAVYNEQF
9 TRBJ1-1 TRBV20-1 SALQGYGAF
14 TRBJ1-2 TRBV7-9 ASSLSGAEKGYGYT
11 TRBJ2-7 TRBV2 ATTELPRDEQY
9 TRBJ2-7 TRBV29-1 SARQGSEQY
13 TRBJ1-3 TRBV3-1 ASSQDLADGNTIY
11 TRBJ2-7 TRBV12-3/TRBV12-4 ASSFVALGGQY
13 TRBJ2-5 TRBV11-2 ASSLLAGAGETQY
13 TRBJ2-3 TRBV13 ASSFKSRSTDTQY
12 TRBJ1-4 TRBV12-3/TRBV12-4 ASSSGQGVEKLF
12 TRBJ1-1 TRBV11-2 ASSLDREGTEAF
13 TRBJ2-1 TRBV11-2 ASSLGTTSYNEQF
13 TRBJ2-2 TRBV3-1 ASSPSGRPSGELF
11 TRBJ2-1 TRBV7-3 ASSLYSYNEQF
15 TRBJ1-6 TRBV6-1 ASILRGVGSYNSPLH
11 TRBJ1-4 TRBV2 ASSEMGAEKLF
15 TRBJ2-7 TRBV7-9 ASTSGMGGTLSYEQY
11 TRBJ2-7 TRBV3-1 ASSPDGGYEQY
10 TRBJ1-1 TRBV2 ASGQINTEAF
11 TRBJ1-2 TRBV18 ASSPESVLGYT
13 TRBJ2-2 TRBV2 ASSWTGPNTGELF
12 TRBJ1-1 TRBV7-2 ASSLEVQRTEAF
12 TRBJ1-6 TRBV28 AGSGGAGNSPLH
12 TRBJ2-7 TRBV6-1 ASSPSGTHYEQY
13 TRBJ2-1 TRBV30 AWSRTSGGLREQL
12 TRBJ2-2 TRBV12-3/TRBV12-4 ASSPRQRGGELF
14 TRBJ2-7 TRBV28 ASSLERGFPPYEQY
12 TRBJ2-7 TRBV2 ASSERGSAYEQY
14 TRBJ2-1 TRBV7-2 ASSLGAGGLYNEQF
14 TRBJ2-2 TRBV6-1 ASSEDLAGGIRELF
12 TRBJ2-7 TRBV18 ASSPRAGDYEQY
13 TRBJ2-7 TRBV3-1 ASSSRFRGNYEQY
12 TRBJ2-7 TRBV19 ASSTGTGTQEQY
10 TRBJ1-4 TRBV29-1 SVEEGQGRLF
13 TRBJ2-3 TRBV20-1 SAQLAGVSEDTQY